This TCR beta chain comes out of a study of blood T cell repertoires in COVID-19. Study background: Italy, Spain and the United States were the sources of the convalescent and acute COVID-19 samples. Sources were T cells, B-cell-depleted T cells, or PBMCs; the material itself was cDNA or gDNA.

Trimming took 2 bases from V and 3 from J, leaving 19 bases between them. This CDR3 has 17 residues. From germline, CDR1 is LGHNA and CDR2 YSLEER. Study processing details: By means of reference gene primer amplification, nucleated cell counts were estimated. Assay: immunoSEQ multiplex PCR; the TCRdb copy retains only in-frame clones and omits some. V and J calls and clone size follow that table, whereas D and trimming were derived from the DNA. Of roughly 60,000 clones listed, 70% to 90% are singletons. The clonotype was recovered from a human donor in a cohort sampled during active COVID-19. This chain uses TRBV4-3 with TRBJ1-2, with a tentative D call TRBD1 (5 bases). The sample consisted of peripheral blood. The CDR3 DNA reads TGCGCCAGCAGCCAACCGGATAGGGGAACTTCAGACTATGGCTACACCTTC. Protein: CASSQPDRGTSDYGYTF.